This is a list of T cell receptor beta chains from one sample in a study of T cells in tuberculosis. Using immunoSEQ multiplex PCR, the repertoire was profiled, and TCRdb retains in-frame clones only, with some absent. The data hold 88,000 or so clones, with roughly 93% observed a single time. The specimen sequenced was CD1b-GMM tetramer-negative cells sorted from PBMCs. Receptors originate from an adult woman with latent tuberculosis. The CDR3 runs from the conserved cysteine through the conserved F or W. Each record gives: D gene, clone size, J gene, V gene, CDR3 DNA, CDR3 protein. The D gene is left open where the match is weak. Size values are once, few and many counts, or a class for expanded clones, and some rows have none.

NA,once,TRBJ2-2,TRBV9,TGTGCCAGCATGAGTACAGATACCGGGGAGCTGTTTTTT,CASMSTDTGELFF
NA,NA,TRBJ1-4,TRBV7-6,TGTGCCAGCAGCCCCAGGTTGGCCGGACTTAATGAAAAACTGTTTTTT,CASSPRLAGLNEKLFF
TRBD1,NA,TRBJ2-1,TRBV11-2,TGTGCCAGCAGCTTTACAGGGGATGAGCAGTTCTTC,CASSFTGDEQFF
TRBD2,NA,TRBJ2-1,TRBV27,TGTGCCAGCAGTTTATCCGGACTAGCGGACTACAATGAGCAGTTCTTC,CASSLSGLADYNEQFF
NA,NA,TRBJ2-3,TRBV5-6,TGTGCCAGCAGCTTGCCAGGGGTCACAACAGATACGCAGTATTTT,CASSLPGVTTDTQYF
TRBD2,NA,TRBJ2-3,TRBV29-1,TGCAGCGTTGAAAGCGGGGGGGCAGATACGCAGTATTTT,CSVESGGADTQYF
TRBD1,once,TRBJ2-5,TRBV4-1,TGCGCCAGCAGAGCAATCGGACAGGCCACGGGAGAGACCCAGTACTTC,CASRAIGQATGETQYF
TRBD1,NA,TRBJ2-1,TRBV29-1,TGCACAGAAGAAGAGATGAGTGACAGGGTCCAGTTCTTC,CTEEEMSDRVQFF
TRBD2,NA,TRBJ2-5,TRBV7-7,TGTGCTAGCAGCGCTCCGGGACTAGACTTTGAGACCCAGTACTTC,CASSAPGLDFETQYF
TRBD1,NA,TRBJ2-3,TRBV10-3,TGTGCCATCAGAGGACAGGGGTTAAGCACAGATACGCAGTATTTT,CAIRGQGLSTDTQYF
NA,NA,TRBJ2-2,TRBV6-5,TGTGCCAGCAGTTACTGGGGATCAGGGCTAACCGGGGAGCTGTTTTTT,CASSYWGSGLTGELFF
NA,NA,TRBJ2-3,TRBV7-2,TGTGCCAGCAGCTCCTCGAGGGGAGGGGGGGAGTATTTT,CASSSSRGGGEYF
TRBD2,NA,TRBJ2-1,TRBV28,TGTGCCAGCAGTTCCCAGTTGCGGGGGGTCCTGAATGAGCAGTTCTTC,CASSSQLRGVLNEQFF
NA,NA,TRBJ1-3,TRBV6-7,TGTGCCAGCAGTTACTCGATTGGGGACTACTTATCTGGAAACACCATATATTTT,CASSYSIGDYLSGNTIYF
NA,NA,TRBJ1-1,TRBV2,TGTGCCAGCAGTGAAAATAGTCGGGGAGTGGGTGCTTTCTTT,CASSENSRGVGAFF
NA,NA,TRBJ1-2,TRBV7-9,TGTGCCAGCAGCCCCCAGGTGACGGATGGCTACACCTTC,CASSPQVTDGYTF
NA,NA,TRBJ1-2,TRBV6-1,TGTGCCAGCAGTGGAGCTACACTAGACGGTGGCTACACCTTC,CASSGATLDGGYTF
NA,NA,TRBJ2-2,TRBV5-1,TGCGCCAGCAGCTTTCATCTAGAGACCGGGGAGCTGTTTTTT,CASSFHLETGELFF
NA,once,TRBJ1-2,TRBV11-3,TGTGCCAGCAGCCCTGGCGGCAGCGCATCCTATGGCTACACCTTC,CASSPGGSASYGYTF
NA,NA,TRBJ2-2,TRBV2,TGTGCCAGCAGTTCTGACAGCCAGGAGCTGTTTTTT,CASSSDSQELFF
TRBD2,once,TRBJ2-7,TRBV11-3,TGTGCCAGCAGCTTGACTAGCGGGGCCCTGAGCTCCTACGAGCAGTACTTC,CASSLTSGALSSYEQYF
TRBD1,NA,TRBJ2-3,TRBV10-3,TGTGCCATCAAACCGGGACAGTATGATACGCAGTATTTT,CAIKPGQYDTQYF
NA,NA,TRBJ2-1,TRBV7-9,TGTGCCAGCAGCAAAGGGGTAGGTGAGCAGTTCTTC,CASSKGVGEQFF
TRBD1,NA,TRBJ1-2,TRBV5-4,TGTGCCAGCAGCGACCTCAGGGGGCATAACTATGGCTACACCTTC,CASSDLRGHNYGYTF
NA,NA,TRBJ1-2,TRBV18,TGTGCCAGCTCCCAGCCGGCGGGGTATGGCTACACCTTC,CASSQPAGYGYTF
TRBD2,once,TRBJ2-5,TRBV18,TGTGCCAGCTCACCACTTACTAGCGGGGTTCAAGAGACCCAGTACTTC,CASSPLTSGVQETQYF
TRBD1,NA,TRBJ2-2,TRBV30,TGTGCCTGGAGTGACCTCCCCGGGACAGGGAACACCGGGGAGCTGTTTTTT,CAWSDLPGTGNTGELFF
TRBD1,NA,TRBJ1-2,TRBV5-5,TGTGCCAGCAGCCCTTTAGGACAGGGGGTTTATGGCTACACCTTC,CASSPLGQGVYGYTF
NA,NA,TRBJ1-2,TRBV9,TGTGCCAGCAGCGGACCCAGACAGCAAATCTATGGCTACACCTTC,CASSGPRQQIYGYTF
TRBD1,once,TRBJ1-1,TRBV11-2,TGTGCCAGCAGCACTACGACAGGGACTGCAAGTGAAGCTTTCTTT,CASSTTTGTASEAFF
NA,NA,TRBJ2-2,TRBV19,TGTGCCAGTAGTCCTAGAGGCCCTTTGGTGAACACCGGGGAGCTGTTTTTT,CASSPRGPLVNTGELFF
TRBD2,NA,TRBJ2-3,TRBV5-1,TGCGCCAGCAGCTTGGGACTAGCTACGGATACGCAGTATTTT,CASSLGLATDTQYF
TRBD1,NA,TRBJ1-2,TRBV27,TGTGCCAGCAGTCCTCGACAGGGAGGTGTCTATGGCTACACCTTC,CASSPRQGGVYGYTF
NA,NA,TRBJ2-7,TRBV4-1,TGCGCCAGCAGCCAAGCCGACAGCCGCTACGAGCAGTACTTC,CASSQADSRYEQYF
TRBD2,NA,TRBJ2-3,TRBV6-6,TGTGCCAGCAGTTACCTTAGCGGGTCCACAGATACGCAGTATTTT,CASSYLSGSTDTQYF
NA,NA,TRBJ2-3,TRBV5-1,TGCGCCAGCAGTCAAACTACTAGCACAGATACGCAGTATTTT,CASSQTTSTDTQYF
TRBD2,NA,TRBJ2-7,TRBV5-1,TGCGCCAGCAGCACCGGACTAGCGGGGTTCAACGAGCAGTACTTC,CASSTGLAGFNEQYF
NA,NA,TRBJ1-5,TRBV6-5,TGTGCCAGCAGCATGGCGGAGTCCCAGCCCCAGCATTTT,CASSMAESQPQHF
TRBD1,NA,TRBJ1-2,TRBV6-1,TGTGCCAGCAGTGAAGGTACAGGGGGGAACTATGGCTACACCTTC,CASSEGTGGNYGYTF
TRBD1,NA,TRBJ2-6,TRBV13,TGTGCCAGCAGCAGGGACAGTGGCAGCTCTGGGGCCAACGTCCTGACTTTC,CASSRDSGSSGANVLTF
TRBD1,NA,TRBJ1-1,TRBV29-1,TGCAGCGTTTCTGACAGGGGCCGGAACACTGAAGCTTTCTTT,CSVSDRGRNTEAFF
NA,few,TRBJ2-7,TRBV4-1,TGCGCCAGCAGCCAGGAAACACCACAGGGCTACGAGCAGTACTTC,CASSQETPQGYEQYF